The 6 T cell receptor beta chains below all came from one sample that was sequenced in a study of blood T cells in healthy people across ages (dated by TCRdb to 2014 to 2015). Library preparation used 5' RACE. The sample was run on an Illumina HiSeq 2500. A second PCR of roughly 6 to 11 cycles was run with a J-beta primer mix and a sample-barcoded 5' primer. TCRdb cleaned the public reads at Q25 with fastp, built clones with MiXCR and kept in-frame beta chains. Rows with one shared CDR3 protein collapse into an entry with the most common genes and DNA. Counted in this sample were almost 1 million distinct CDR3 sequences; roughly 51% of them appeared once. The top ten constitute over 20% of the sample. Sequencing was done on a sample of blood. The receptors shown here come from a woman in her sixties in good health.

This clonotype was recorded once. The germline gene is not matched at one end of the junction; a read error may be the cause. The chain employs TRBV20-1 and TRBJ2-1; no firm D call. CDR3 length: 15 amino acids. Germline-derived CDR1 and CDR2 are DFQATT and SNEGSKA (reference sequence). The CDR3 here is CSATPGQSSYTEQFF. The CDR3 DNA is TGCAGTGCAACTCCGGGCCAGAGCTCCTACACTGAGCAGTTCTTC.

The table lists this clonotype with many counts. V gene TRBV29-1 combines with J gene TRBJ2-3; D not certain. V lost 6 bases to trimming and J lost 4 bases, with 5 bases between them. The CDR3 length is 10 residues. Germline V CDR1 and CDR2: SQVTM, ANQGSEA. The CDR3 spells CSVNSDTQYF. In nucleotides, the CDR3 is TGCAGCGTAAACTCAGATACGCAGTATTTT.

This clonotype was picked up a small number of times. A much more abundant neighbour one base away suggests this may be a read error. The genes are TRBV4-1 and TRBJ2-7; 7 nucleotides match TRBD2. CDR1 and CDR2 (germline): MGHRA, YSYEKL. V trimming: 5 bases; J trimming: 7 bases; junction bases outside the gene matches: 20. The CDR3 is made up of 17 amino acids. The CDR3 DNA is TGCGCCAGCAGCTCTAGACTAGCCACCAACGACTACAATGAGCAGTACTTC. Translated, it gives CASSSRLATNDYNEQYF.

V is TRBV7-2 and J is TRBJ1-6; TRBD1 aligns across 7 bases. V lost 2 bases to trimming and J lost 7 bases; unmatched junction nucleotides: 2. The CDR3 extends over 14 amino acids. Germline lookup yields CDR1 SGHTA and CDR2 FQGNSA. The CDR3 DNA follows: TGTGCCAGCAGCTTAAGACAGGGAAATTCACCCCTCCACTTT. Translating gives CASSLRQGNSPLHF.

The V call is TRBV7-2, the J call TRBJ2-5; a possible D gene is TRBD2 (5 bases). Germline V gene lookup returns CDR1 SGHTA and CDR2 FQGNSA. The CDR3 is made up of 18 amino acids. Deletions cut 1 base from V and 4 bases from J, with 22 bases between. CDR3 sequence: CASSLEVFDRTEGETQYF. In DNA, the CDR3 is TGTGCCAGCAGCTTAGAAGTTTTTGACCGAACTGAGGGAGAGACCCAGTACTTC.

The chain links TRBV20-1 to TRBJ1-2; 10 bases align to TRBD1. The V and J ends lost 3 bases and 6 bases, in that order; junction bases with no gene match: 7. Germline loops: CDR1 DFQATT, CDR2 SNEGSKA (reference sequence). The CDR3 length is 14 residues. The CDR3 nucleotides read TGCAGTGCTAGTCCCGGGACAGGGGTAGATGGCTACACCTTC. Its protein is CSASPGTGVDGYTF.